This TCR beta chain stems from a study of CD8+CD57+ T cells in acquired aplastic anemia. Study summary: Isolated CD4+ and CD8+ cells, once sorted, yielded DNA averaging 3.2 ug.

Study-level findings and limits: Between patients and controls, CD8+ Simpson's diversity did not vary significantly.

This clonotype was observed a few times. Its antigen is as yet unknown. Looked up from germline, CDR1 is SEHNR and CDR2 is FQNEAQ (reference sequence). The CDR3 consists of 12 residues. The ends were cut back, 7 bases at V and 8 bases at J, with 12 bases in the middle. CDR3 and TCR beta VDJ profiling relied on genomic DNA as the template. TCRdb reanalysed the reads using MiXCR and keeps one entry per CDR3 protein. The repertoire has about 40,000 distinct CDR3 sequences, roughly 63% of them found once; the top ten carry 50% to 70%. Whoever was chosen for sequencing had shown CD8+CD57+ cell expansion by flow cytometry.

The sequence was collected from a human donor with aplastic anemia. The rearrangement links TRBV7-9 to TRBJ2-1; D is unresolved. Specimen: sorted CD4+, CD8+, or CD8+CD57+ T cells (not recorded which) from PBMCs. The CDR3: CASIEWSDEQFF. CDR3 nucleotide sequence: TGTGCCAGCATAGAGTGGTCCGATGAGCAGTTCTTC.